The T cell receptor (beta chain) under discussion was sequenced for a study of T cells in localized non-small cell lung cancer. Generated by immunoSEQ multiplex PCR, the TCRdb table keeps only in-frame clones and is missing some. The data show tens of thousands of clones, roughly 90% seen once. Deletions cut 0 bases from V and 3 bases from J, with 21 bases between. The CDR3 length is 18 residues. Germline CDR1 reads SGDLS; CDR2 reads YYNGEE. The rearrangement links TRBV9 to TRBJ1-1, with a tentative D call TRBD1 (5 bases). The TCR originated in a man aged 35-75 years with stage I lung adenocarcinoma. The sequenced sample was peripheral blood, obtained before any cancer treatment. CDR3 loop: CASSVVREVGDPDTEAFF. In DNA, the CDR3 is TGTGCCAGCAGCGTAGTCCGCGAAGTCGGGGACCCGGACACTGAAGCTTTCTTT.